This TCR beta chain was profiled in a study of blood T cell repertoires in COVID-19 (dated by TCRdb to 2020 to 2022). Looking at the study overall: The collaborator samples originated in the United States, Italy and Spain and spanned the acute and convalescent phases of COVID-19. The material from the prospective study consisted of cDNA or gDNA derived from T cells, B-cell-depleted T cells, or PBMCs. The samples were drawn from the first 160 participants of the ongoing ImmuneRACE study and from under 1,500 subjects provided by 6 global collaborators. Where available, HLA class I and class II types were obtained from metadata supplied by the sample provider rather than from assay-based typing. The repertoires were released in a freely available public database intended as a resource for research on the immune response to SARS-CoV-2. Subjects who had been exposed to COVID-19, were actively infected with it, or had recovered from it provided the deeply sampled blood TCRbeta repertoires that made up the dataset. The sample metadata nearly always contained a de-identified subject ID, COVID-19 status, age in years and sex.

The immunoSEQ Assay, a bias-controlled multiplex PCR, was used to amplify TCRbeta CDR3 regions from genomic DNA. Processing in the source paper ran as follows. The number of nucleated cells in each sample was estimated by amplification of reference gene primers within the assay. Sequence reads were collapsed and filtered to measure the absolute abundance of every unique TCRbeta CDR3 rearrangement. For each sample, productive Simpson clonality was calculated as the square root of Simpson's diversity index across productive rearrangements. Held by TCRdb, this immuneACCESS table contains in-frame sequences only and omits some clones. Under half of the omission traces to an unresolved V gene where checked; the cause of the rest is unknown. The V and J calls and clone size are taken from that table; D and trimming were inferred from the DNA. The sample profile shows 250,000 to 350,000 clones; approximately 86% of them were found once. The ten largest clonotypes hold roughly 2% of the sample.

Another Seattle source contributed samples from volunteer blood donors who had recovered from COVID-19. The collaborating institutions used their own protocols to collect whole blood in K2EDTA tubes. For TCRbeta analysis, collaborator samples were shipped as frozen whole blood, as isolated PBMCs, or as DNA extracted from either sample type. About this clone: Its antigen is still unknown. No much larger clone is present one base from it, and per-base qualities are unavailable.

Findings and caveats that apply to the study as a whole: The quantity of clinical and demographic metadata differed by source and by participant and was supplied without curation.

Counted from cysteine to phenylalanine, this CDR3 has 16 amino acids. Only the CDR3 DNA is retained, 48 bases long and in frame from the first base. The chain links TRBV21-1 with TRBJ1-2; TRBD1 reflects the table's D call only, with no check against the DNA. TRBV21-1 is recorded as a pseudogene. Sequenced sample: peripheral blood. This TCR was recovered from a woman between 45 and 65 years old who had recovered from COVID-19. The nucleotide sequence reads as follows: TGTGCCAGCAGCAAATCAACCGGGACAGGGCATTATGGCTACACCTTC. It codes for CASSKSTGTGHYGYTF.